Each of the 25 T cell receptor beta chains below was sequenced from the same sample in a study of T cell responses to AZD1222 COVID-19 vaccine. This table comes from immunoSEQ multiplex PCR, and its TCRdb copy is limited to in-frame clones, with some not included. The sample shows some 200,000 clones, approximately 90% of them seen only once. Sample: peripheral blood, taken 28 days after the second AZD1222 dose. The receptors were sampled from an adult who received the AZD1222 COVID-19 vaccine.

This chain uses TRBV6-1 with TRBJ2-1; the match to TRBD1 covers 9 bases. After removal of 2 bases from V and 2 bases from J, the junction contained 7 bases not matched to a gene. The CDR3 is 17 residues long. Germline loops: CDR1 MNHNS, CDR2 SASEGT. The CDR3 region is CASSEIGTGSPYNEQFF. CDR3 nucleotide sequence: TGTGCCAGCAGTGAAATTGGGACAGGGTCACCCTACAATGAGCAGTTCTTC.

The chain employs TRBV6-5 and TRBJ2-1; D is ambiguous. V dropped 2 bases and J dropped 2 bases, with 10 bases sitting between them. CDR1 MNHEY and CDR2 SVGAGI come from the germline V gene. This CDR3 is built from 15 residues. The CDR3 is CASSYGQLTYNEQFF. CDR3 DNA: TGTGCCAGCAGTTACGGTCAGCTAACCTACAATGAGCAGTTCTTC.

The gene calls are TRBV2 and TRBJ2-1, with D perhaps matching TRBD2 (6 bases). Germline values: CDR1 SNHLY, CDR2 FYNNEI. V lost 3 bases and J 11 bases, leaving 8 bases between the germline ends. The CDR3 has 11 residues. The CDR3 spells CASSEAGQQFF. In nucleotides, the CDR3 is TGTGCCAGCAGTGAGGCGGGACAGCAGTTCTTC.

The CDR3 loop is CASSLPVPGYNEQFF. The CDR3 bases are TGCGCCAGCAGCTTGCCGGTGCCGGGGTACAATGAGCAGTTCTTC. This chain links TRBV5-1 with TRBJ2-1; TRBD2 might be the D (5 bases). This CDR3 comprises 15 residues. V was pared by 1 base and J by 4 bases, with 12 bases between. Germline V gene sequence: CDR1 SGHRS, CDR2 YFSETQ. The complete variable domain, with remaining parts taken from reference TRBV5-1 and TRBJ2-1, reads KAGVTQTPRYLIKTRGQQVTLSCSPISGHRSVSWYQQTPGQGLQFLFEYFSETQRNKGNFPGRFSGRQFSNSRSEMNVSTLELGDSALYLCASSLPVPGYNEQFFGPGTRLTVL.

This chain links TRBV28 with TRBJ1-6; 7 nucleotides agree with TRBD1. The CDR3 contains 15 residues. Germline V gives CDR1 MDHEN, CDR2 SYDVKM. V trimming: 6 bases; J trimming: 5 bases; junction bases outside the gene matches: 7. The chain's CDR3 is CASSSVTGDNSPLHF. CDR3 in DNA: TGTGCCAGCAGCTCCGTCACAGGGGATAATTCACCCCTCCACTTT. Looking up the rest from reference TRBV28 and TRBJ1-6 gives the full variable domain: DVKVTQSSRYLVKRTGEKVFLECVQDMDHENMFWYRQDPGLGLRLIYFSYDVKMKEKGDIPEGYSVSREKKERFSLILESASTNQTSMYLCASSSVTGDNSPLHFGNGTRLTVT.

V is TRBV11-2 and J is TRBJ2-3, with 7 bases that match TRBD2. The V gene end was trimmed by 5 bases and the J gene end by 6 bases; junction bases not matched to a gene: 11. This CDR3 has 15 residues. CDR1 is SGHAT, CDR2 FQNNGV, per germline. The CDR3 spells CASSPGLGLYDTQYF. As DNA, the CDR3 is TGTGCCAGCAGCCCAGGACTAGGGTTATATGATACGCAGTATTTT.

Only one count was recorded for this clone. The chain recombines TRBV6-1 with TRBJ1-5, with 7 bases fitting TRBD1. The V and J ends lost 4 bases and 4 bases, in that order; junction bases with no gene match: 10. This CDR3 has 16 amino acids. The V gene's germline CDR1 is MNHNS and CDR2 SASEGT. In DNA form, the CDR3 reads TGTGCCAGCAGTGCTATCCTGACAGGGATAAATCAGCCCCAGCATTTT. This gives the protein CASSAILTGINQPQHF.

The chain links TRBV11-3 to TRBJ2-5; no clear D. V was cut by 1 base and J by 6 bases, with 6 bases left in between. The CDR3 has 12 amino acids. Germline CDR1 SGHNT, CDR2 YENEEA. The CDR3 loop is CASSLVEKTQYF. Written as DNA, the CDR3 is TGTGCCAGCAGCTTAGTCGAGAAGACCCAGTACTTC.

The chain carries TRBV5-5 and TRBJ1-2; D is perhaps TRBD1 (6 bases). V lost 2 bases and J lost 3, with 14 bases in between. CDR3 length equals 15 residues. Germline V CDR1 and CDR2: SGHKS, YYEKEE (reference sequence). CDR3 residues: CASSLLGGQDYGYTF. CDR3 bases: TGTGCCAGCAGCTTACTCGGGGGGCAGGACTATGGCTACACCTTC.

The chain is built from TRBV30 and TRBJ1-2; D gene uncertain. Trimming shortened V by 0 bases and J by 1 base, and 3 bases separated the two germline ends. The CDR3 is 12 amino acids. The germline gives CDR1 GTSNPN, CDR2 SVGIG (reference sequence). Here the CDR3 DNA reads TGTGCCTGGAGTGTAAATAACTATGGCTACACCTTC. It specifies CAWSVNNYGYTF.

V and J are TRBV30 and TRBJ2-7; no reliable D call. The germline V gene has CDR1 GTSNPN and CDR2 SVGIG (reference sequence). The CDR3 is made up of 13 amino acids. Between the trimmed V and J ends, which lost 1 base and 2 bases, there was a span of 9 bases. The CDR3 sequence: CAWSEGFAYEQYF. Here the CDR3 DNA reads TGTGCCTGGAGTGAAGGATTTGCCTACGAGCAGTACTTC. Filled out from reference TRBV30 and TRBJ2-7, the complete variable domain reads SQTIHQWPATLVQPVGSPLSLECTVEGTSNPNLYWYRQAAGRGLQLLFYSVGIGQISSEVPQNLSASRPQDRQFILSSKKLLLSDSGFYLCAWSEGFAYEQYFGPGTRLTVT.

This clone was found many times. CDR3 nucleotides: TGCGCCAGCAGCCAACTGGGACTAGCAGACAATGAGCAGTTCTTC. Translated: CASSQLGLADNEQFF. V is TRBV4-1 and J is TRBJ2-1; 9 bases align to TRBD2. V trimming: 2 bases; J trimming: 5 bases; junction bases outside the gene matches: 4. Germline CDR1 MGHRA, CDR2 YSYEKL. The CDR3 has 15 residues.

The V and J genes are TRBV11-2 and TRBJ1-1, with a weak D call TRBD1 (6 bases). CDR3 length: 12 amino acids. V lost 5 bases and J lost 12, with 16 bases in between. Germline-derived CDR1 and CDR2 are SGHAT and FQNNGV. The CDR3 nucleotides read TGTGCCAGCAGCCATTACCCAGGGGAACCTTTCTTT. It is translated as CASSHYPGEPFF.

This chain links TRBV9 with TRBJ1-4, with 8 bases aligning to TRBD1. Germline CDR1 SGDLS, CDR2 YYNGEE. CDR3 length equals 16 residues. The V and J ends lost 4 bases and 7 bases, in that order; junction bases with no gene match: 12. CDR3 sequence (DNA): TGTGCCAGCAGCCCATGGGGCGGACAGGGTGCTGAAAAACTGTTTTTT. Translating it yields CASSPWGGQGAEKLFF.

The J gene is TRBJ2-2, the V gene TRBV6-5; no firm D call. Germline assignment: CDR1 MNHEY and CDR2 SVGAGI. V was shortened by 5 bases and J by 4 bases, with 14 bases between the two germline ends. The CDR3 sequence is 15 residues long. CDR3 sequence reads: CASSRATEPTGELFF. The CDR3 coding sequence is TGTGCCAGCAGTAGAGCGACGGAGCCCACCGGGGAGCTGTTTTTT.

This clone was observed once. The V call is TRBV6-1, the J call TRBJ2-7; maybe TRBD1 (6 bases). The CDR3 consists of 14 residues. Germline V gives CDR1 MNHNS, CDR2 SASEGT. V was trimmed by 1 base and J by 3 bases, leaving 10 bases between them. Written as DNA, the CDR3 is TGTGCCAGCAGTGAAGAAGGACAGAACTACGAGCAGTACTTC. This sequence encodes CASSEEGQNYEQYF.

As concerns this clone: Other DNA sequences within the sample encode an identical CDR3. CDR3 bases: TGTGCCAGCAGCTTATTCGGGGATCAGCCCCAGCATTTT. It yields the protein CASSLFGDQPQHF. This chain links TRBV7-9 with TRBJ1-5; D is unclear. The germline V gene has CDR1 SEHNR and CDR2 FQNEAQ (reference sequence). V lost 2 bases to trimming and J lost 5 bases, with 7 bases between them. This CDR3 is built from 13 residues.

The chain links TRBV28 to TRBJ1-2; tentative D call: TRBD1 (5 bases). Germline CDR1 is MDHEN and CDR2 is SYDVKM. The CDR3 length is 14 residues. The CDR3 region has the DNA TGTGCATCTAAAGGGTCCAGGGAGAACTATGGCTACACCTTC. Translated: CASKGSRENYGYTF.

V and J are TRBV19 and TRBJ2-1, with 7 positions matching TRBD1. Unmatched junction bases numbered 9, after V lost 4 bases and J lost 12 bases. The CDR3 has 13 residues. The V gene's germline CDR1 is LNHDA and CDR2 SQIVND (reference sequence). The CDR3 loop reads CASSTRTGSGQFF. The CDR3 nucleotides are TGTGCCAGTAGTACCAGGACAGGTTCGGGGCAGTTCTTC.

This chain uses TRBV5-5 with TRBJ2-3, with D perhaps assigned TRBD1 or TRBD2 (7 bases each). V was shortened by 4 bases and J by 5 bases, with 11 bases between the two germline ends. This CDR3 contains 13 residues. CDR1 is SGHKS and CDR2 is YYEKEE in the germline V gene (reference sequence). The CDR3 here is CASSPRGGDTQYF. CDR3 DNA sequence: TGTGCCAGCAGCCCCAGGGGGGGAGATACGCAGTATTTT.

This clone was observed a few times. The chain recombines TRBV10-3 with TRBJ2-2; D ambiguous. Germline V gene lookup returns CDR1 ENHRY and CDR2 SYGVKD. The CDR3 sequence is 11 residues long. V was trimmed by 8 bases and J by 6 bases, leaving 7 bases between them. Here the CDR3 reads CAIGSSGELFF. The CDR3 bases are TGTGCCATCGGTAGCTCCGGGGAGCTGTTTTTT.

The genes are TRBV29-1 and TRBJ2-7; weak D call: TRBD1 (5 bases). This CDR3 spans 13 amino acids. Germline CDR1 and CDR2: SQVTM and ANQGSEA. Trimming removed 7 bases from V and 3 bases from J, with 16 bases in between. CDR3 residues: CSAREGAFYEQYF. The CDR3 region has the DNA TGCAGCGCCCGCGAAGGGGCGTTCTACGAGCAGTACTTC.

The J gene is TRBJ2-7, the V gene TRBV11-3; unclear D gene. The CDR3 runs to 12 residues. V lost 5 bases, J lost 0 bases, and 5 bases lay in between. Germline CDR1 SGHNT, CDR2 YENEEA. The CDR3 sequence is CASSLDSYEQYF. The CDR3 DNA is TGTGCCAGCAGCCTTGACTCCTACGAGCAGTACTTC.

V usage is TRBV7-2 and J usage is TRBJ1-5; no clear D gene. V lost 3 bases and J lost 2, with 17 bases in between. This CDR3 has 17 amino acids. Germline assignment: CDR1 SGHTA and CDR2 FQGNSA. The CDR3 bases are TGTGCCAGCAGCTTTACACCACAACCGGCGGGCAATCAGCCCCAGCATTTT. It codes for CASSFTPQPAGNQPQHF.

V gene TRBV7-9 combines with J gene TRBJ2-1; D might be TRBD2 (6 bases). Germline V gene lookup returns CDR1 SEHNR and CDR2 FQNEAQ (reference sequence). The CDR3 loop spans 14 amino acids. The ends were cut back, 8 bases at V and 8 bases at J, with 19 bases in the middle. The CDR3 loop reads CASQLGTASDEQFF. The CDR3 bases are TGTGCCAGCCAACTAGGGACTGCCTCCGATGAGCAGTTCTTC.